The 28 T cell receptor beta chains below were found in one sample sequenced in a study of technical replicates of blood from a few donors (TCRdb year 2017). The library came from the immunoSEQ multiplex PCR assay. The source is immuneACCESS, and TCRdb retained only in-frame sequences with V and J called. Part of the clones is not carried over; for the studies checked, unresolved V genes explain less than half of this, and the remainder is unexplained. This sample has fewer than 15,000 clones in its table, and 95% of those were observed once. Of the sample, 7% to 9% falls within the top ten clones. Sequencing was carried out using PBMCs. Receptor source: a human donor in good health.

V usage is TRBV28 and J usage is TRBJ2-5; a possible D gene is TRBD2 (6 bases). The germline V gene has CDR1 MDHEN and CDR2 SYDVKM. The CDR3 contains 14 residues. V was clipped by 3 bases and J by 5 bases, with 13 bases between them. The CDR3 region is CASSFRRGMETQYF. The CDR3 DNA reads TGTGCCAGCAGTTTTAGGAGGGGCATGGAGACCCAGTACTTC.

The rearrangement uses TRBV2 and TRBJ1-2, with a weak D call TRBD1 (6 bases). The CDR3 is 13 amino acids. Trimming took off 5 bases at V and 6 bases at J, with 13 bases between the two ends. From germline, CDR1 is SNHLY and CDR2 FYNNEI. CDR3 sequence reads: CASSFSGEHGYTF. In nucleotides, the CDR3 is TGTGCCAGCAGTTTTTCAGGGGAACATGGCTACACCTTC.

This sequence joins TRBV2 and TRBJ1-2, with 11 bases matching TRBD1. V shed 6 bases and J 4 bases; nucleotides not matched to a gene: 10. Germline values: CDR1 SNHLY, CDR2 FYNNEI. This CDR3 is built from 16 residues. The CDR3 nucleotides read TGTGCCAGCAGGGCCCCCGGGACAGGGGGTGGCTATGGCTACACCTTC. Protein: CASRAPGTGGGYGYTF.

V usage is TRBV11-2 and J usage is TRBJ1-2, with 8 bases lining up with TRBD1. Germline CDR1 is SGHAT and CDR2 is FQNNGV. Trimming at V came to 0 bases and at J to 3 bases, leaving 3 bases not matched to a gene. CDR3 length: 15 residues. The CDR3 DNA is TGTGCCAGCAGCTTAGATCAGGGGGCGTACTATGGCTACACCTTC. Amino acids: CASSLDQGAYYGYTF.

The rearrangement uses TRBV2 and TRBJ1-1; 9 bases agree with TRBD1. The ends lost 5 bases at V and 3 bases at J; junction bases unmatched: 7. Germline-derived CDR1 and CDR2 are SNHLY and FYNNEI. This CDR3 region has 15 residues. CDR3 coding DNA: TGTGCCAGCAGTCAACAGGGGGCGCCTGACACTGAAGCTTTCTTT. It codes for CASSQQGAPDTEAFF.

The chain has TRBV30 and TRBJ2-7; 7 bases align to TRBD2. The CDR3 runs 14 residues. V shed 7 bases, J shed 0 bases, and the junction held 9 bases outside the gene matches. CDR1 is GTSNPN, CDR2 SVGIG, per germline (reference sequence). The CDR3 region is CASVGSGSSYEQYF. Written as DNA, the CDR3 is TGTGCCTCGGTGGGTAGCGGGTCCTCCTACGAGCAGTACTTC.

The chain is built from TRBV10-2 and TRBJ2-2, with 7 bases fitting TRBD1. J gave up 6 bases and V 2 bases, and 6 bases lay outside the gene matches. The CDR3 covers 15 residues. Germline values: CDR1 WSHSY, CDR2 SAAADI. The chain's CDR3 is CASSEDRVVPGELFF. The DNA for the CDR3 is TGCGCCAGCAGTGAGGACAGGGTGGTACCCGGGGAGCTGTTTTTT.

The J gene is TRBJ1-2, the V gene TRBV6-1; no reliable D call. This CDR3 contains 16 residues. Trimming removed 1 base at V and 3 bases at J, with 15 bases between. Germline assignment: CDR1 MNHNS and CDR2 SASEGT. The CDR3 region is CASSEDRRRSDYGYTF. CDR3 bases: TGTGCCAGCAGTGAAGATCGCAGAAGGAGTGACTATGGCTACACCTTC.

Here the CDR3 DNA reads TGTGCCAGCAGTAAGACTAGCGGGAGGCCGGATGAGCAGTTCTTC. Encoded protein: CASSKTSGRPDEQFF. This rearrangement joins TRBV6-1 to TRBJ2-1, with 13 bases identical to TRBD2. The length of the CDR3 is 15 residues. The germline V gene has CDR1 MNHNS and CDR2 SASEGT. With V trimmed by 5 bases and J by 8 bases, 6 bases remained unmatched.

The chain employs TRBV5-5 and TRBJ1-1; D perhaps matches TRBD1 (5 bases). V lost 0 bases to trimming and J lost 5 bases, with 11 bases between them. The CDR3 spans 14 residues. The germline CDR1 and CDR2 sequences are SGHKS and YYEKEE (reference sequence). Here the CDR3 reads CASSLDGGRTEAFF. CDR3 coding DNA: TGTGCCAGCAGCTTGGATGGGGGGAGAACTGAAGCTTTCTTT.

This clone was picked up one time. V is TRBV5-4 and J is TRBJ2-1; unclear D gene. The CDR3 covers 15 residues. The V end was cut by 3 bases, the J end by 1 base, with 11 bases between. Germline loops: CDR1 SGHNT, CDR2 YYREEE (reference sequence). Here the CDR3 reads CASSSAERSYNEQFF. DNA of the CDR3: TGTGCCAGCAGCTCGGCAGAGAGGTCCTACAATGAGCAGTTCTTC.

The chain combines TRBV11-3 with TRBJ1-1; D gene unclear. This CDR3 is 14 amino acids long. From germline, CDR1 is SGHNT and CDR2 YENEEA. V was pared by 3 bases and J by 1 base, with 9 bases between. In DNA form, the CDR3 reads TGTGCCAGCAGCTTTGGAGGCTGGAACACTGAAGCTTTCTTT. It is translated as CASSFGGWNTEAFF.

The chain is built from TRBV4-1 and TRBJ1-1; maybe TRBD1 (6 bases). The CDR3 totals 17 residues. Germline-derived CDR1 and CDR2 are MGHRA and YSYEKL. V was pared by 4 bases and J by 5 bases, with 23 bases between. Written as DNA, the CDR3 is TGCGCCAGCAGCCCCCTCGGTGGGGGGGGCGCGGAAACTGAAGCTTTCTTT. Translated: CASSPLGGGGAETEAFF.

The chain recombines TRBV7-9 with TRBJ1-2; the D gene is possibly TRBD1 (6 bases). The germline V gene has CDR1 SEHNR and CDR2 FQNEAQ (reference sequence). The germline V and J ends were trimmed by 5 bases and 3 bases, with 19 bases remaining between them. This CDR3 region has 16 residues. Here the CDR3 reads CASSQQAGVGHYGYTF. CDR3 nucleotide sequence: TGTGCCAGCAGCCAGCAAGCAGGGGTGGGACACTATGGCTACACCTTC.

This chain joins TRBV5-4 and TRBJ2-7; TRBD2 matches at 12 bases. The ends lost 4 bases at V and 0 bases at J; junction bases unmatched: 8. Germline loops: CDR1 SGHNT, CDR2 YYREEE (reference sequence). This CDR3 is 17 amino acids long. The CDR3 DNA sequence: TGTGCCAGCAGCGGGGGGAAACTAGCGGGAGGCTCCTACGAGCAGTACTTC. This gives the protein CASSGGKLAGGSYEQYF.

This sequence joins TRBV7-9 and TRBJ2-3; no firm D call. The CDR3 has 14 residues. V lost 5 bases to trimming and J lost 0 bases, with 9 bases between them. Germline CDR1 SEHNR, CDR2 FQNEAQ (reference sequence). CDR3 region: CASSGQISTDTQYF. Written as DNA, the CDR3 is TGTGCCAGCAGCGGCCAAATTAGCACAGATACGCAGTATTTT.

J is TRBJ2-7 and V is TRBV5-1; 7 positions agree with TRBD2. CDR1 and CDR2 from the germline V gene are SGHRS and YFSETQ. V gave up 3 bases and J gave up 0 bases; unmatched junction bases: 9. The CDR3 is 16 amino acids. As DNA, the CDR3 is TGCGCCAGCAGCTCCTCCGGGGGGATGAGCTCCTACGAGCAGTACTTC. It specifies CASSSSGGMSSYEQYF. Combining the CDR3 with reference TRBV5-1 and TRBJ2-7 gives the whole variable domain KAGVTQTPRYLIKTRGQQVTLSCSPISGHRSVSWYQQTPGQGLQFLFEYFSETQRNKGNFPGRFSGRQFSNSRSEMNVSTLELGDSALYLCASSSSGGMSSYEQYFGPGTRLTVT.

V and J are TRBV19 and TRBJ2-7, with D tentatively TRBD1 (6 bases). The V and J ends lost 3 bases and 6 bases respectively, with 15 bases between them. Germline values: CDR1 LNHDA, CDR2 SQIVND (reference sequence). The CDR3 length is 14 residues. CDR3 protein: CASSIAWTVPEQYF. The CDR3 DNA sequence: TGTGCCAGTAGTATCGCTTGGACAGTTCCCGAGCAGTACTTC. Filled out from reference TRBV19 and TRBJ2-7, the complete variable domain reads DGGITQSPKYLFRKEGQNVTLSCEQNLNHDAMYWYRQDPGQGLRLIYYSQIVNDFQKGDIAEGYSVSREKKESFPLTVTSAQKNPTAFYLCASSIAWTVPEQYFGPGTRLTVT.

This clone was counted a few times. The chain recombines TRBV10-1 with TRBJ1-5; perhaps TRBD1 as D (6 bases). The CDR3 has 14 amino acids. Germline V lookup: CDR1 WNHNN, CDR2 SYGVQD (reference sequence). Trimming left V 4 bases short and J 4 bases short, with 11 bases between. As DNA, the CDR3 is TGCGCCAGCAGTGCAGGGGACGGTAATCAGCCCCAGCATTTT. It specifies CASSAGDGNQPQHF.

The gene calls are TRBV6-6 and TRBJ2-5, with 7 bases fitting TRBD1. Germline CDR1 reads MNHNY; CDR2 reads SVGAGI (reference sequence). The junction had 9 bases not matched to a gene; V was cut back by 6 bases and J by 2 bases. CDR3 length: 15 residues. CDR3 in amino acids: CASSLYRRGQETQYF. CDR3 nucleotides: TGTGCCAGCAGCCTATATCGCAGGGGGCAAGAGACCCAGTACTTC.

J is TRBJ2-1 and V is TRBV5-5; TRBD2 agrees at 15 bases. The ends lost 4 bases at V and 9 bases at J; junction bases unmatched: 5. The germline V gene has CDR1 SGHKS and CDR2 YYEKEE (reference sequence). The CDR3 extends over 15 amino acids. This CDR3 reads CASSRTSGRGTEQFF. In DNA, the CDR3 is TGTGCCAGCAGCCGGACTAGCGGGAGGGGAACTGAGCAGTTCTTC.

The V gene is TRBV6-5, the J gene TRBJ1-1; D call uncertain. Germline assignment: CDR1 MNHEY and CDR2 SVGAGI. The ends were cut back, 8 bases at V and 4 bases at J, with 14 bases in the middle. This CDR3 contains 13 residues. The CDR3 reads CASLKNIGTEAFF. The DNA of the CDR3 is TGTGCCAGCCTAAAAAATATTGGCACTGAAGCTTTCTTT.

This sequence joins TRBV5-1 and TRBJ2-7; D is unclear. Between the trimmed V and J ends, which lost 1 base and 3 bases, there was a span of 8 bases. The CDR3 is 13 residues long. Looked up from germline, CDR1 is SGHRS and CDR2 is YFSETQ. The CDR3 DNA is TGCGCCAGCAGCTTGATTGGCAACTACGAGCAGTACTTC. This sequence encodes CASSLIGNYEQYF.

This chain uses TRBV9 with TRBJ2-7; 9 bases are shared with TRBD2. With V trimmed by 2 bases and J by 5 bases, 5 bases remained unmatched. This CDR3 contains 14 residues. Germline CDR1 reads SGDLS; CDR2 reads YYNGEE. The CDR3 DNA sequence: TGTGCCAGCAGCGTGGTTAGCGGGAGTAACGAGCAGTACTTC. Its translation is CASSVVSGSNEQYF.

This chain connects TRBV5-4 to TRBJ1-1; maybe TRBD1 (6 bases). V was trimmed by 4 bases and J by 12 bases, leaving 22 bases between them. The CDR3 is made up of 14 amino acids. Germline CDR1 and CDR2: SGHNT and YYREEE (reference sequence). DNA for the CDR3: TGTGCCAGCAGCCGCTCAGGGGCCCTTTGGGAAACTTTCTTT. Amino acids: CASSRSGALWETFF.

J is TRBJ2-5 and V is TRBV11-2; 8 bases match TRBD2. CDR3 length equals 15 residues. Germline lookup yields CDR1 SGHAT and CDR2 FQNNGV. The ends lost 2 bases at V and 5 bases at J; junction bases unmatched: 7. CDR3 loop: CASSLLSGNVETQYF. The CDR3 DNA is TGTGCCAGCAGCTTACTTAGCGGGAATGTTGAGACCCAGTACTTC.

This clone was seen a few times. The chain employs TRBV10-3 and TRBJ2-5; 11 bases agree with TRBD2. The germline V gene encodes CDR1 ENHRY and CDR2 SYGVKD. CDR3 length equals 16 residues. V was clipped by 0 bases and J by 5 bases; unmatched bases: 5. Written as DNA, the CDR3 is TGTGCCATCAGTGAGTCTGTAGCGGGAGGGGCGGAGACCCAGTACTTC. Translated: CAISESVAGGAETQYF.

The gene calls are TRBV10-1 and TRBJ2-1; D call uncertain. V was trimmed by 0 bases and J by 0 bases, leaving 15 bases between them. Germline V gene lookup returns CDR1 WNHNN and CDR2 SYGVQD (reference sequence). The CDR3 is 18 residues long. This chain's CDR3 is CASSESAGLLSSYNEQFF. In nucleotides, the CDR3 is TGCGCCAGCAGTGAGTCTGCAGGCCTTCTTAGCTCCTACAATGAGCAGTTCTTC.